This T cell receptor beta chain is drawn from a study of tumor-infiltrating lymphocytes in primary liver carcinoma. The authors made TCR beta cDNA from roughly 480 ng total RNA with a constant-region primer. Sequencing libraries for TCR beta derived from three nested multiplex PCR rounds that used slightly modified ARM-PCR. The first two PCR rounds used TRBV1-TRBV30 forward primers with a C-beta reverse primer, 9 to 11 cycles each. TCRdb reprocessed the multiplex PCR reads via MiXCR and lists one record per CDR3 protein. This sample has about 120,000 distinct CDR3 sequences, with around 65% found just once. Germline V gene lookup returns CDR1 DFQATT and CDR2 SNEGSKA (reference sequence). The CDR3 is made up of 14 amino acids. V was clipped by 7 bases and J by 0 bases, with 16 bases between them. Total RNA and DNA came together from approximately 20-30 mg of bulk tissue without cell sorting.

V usage is TRBV20-1 and J usage is TRBJ2-7; D possibly matches TRBD1 or TRBD2 (5 bases each). This TCR was recovered from a woman between 55 and 75 years old with primary liver carcinoma and hepatitis B virus infection. Source material: tumor-adjacent normal liver tissue. CDR3 in amino acids: CSVPTWDGSYEQYF. Here the CDR3 DNA reads TGCAGTGTCCCGACATGGGACGGCTCCTACGAGCAGTACTTC.